Listed here are 12 T cell receptor beta chains from one sample, sequenced in a study of T cells after somatic rescue of genetic block. Sequencing used immunoSEQ multiplex PCR; TCRdb keeps in-frame clones, though not all of them. The table shows roughly 110,000 clones, with around 90% occurring only once. Source material: peripheral blood mononuclear cells (PBMCs). These receptors all stem from a woman younger than 35.

The chain uses TRBV5-6 and TRBJ2-3; 7 bases match TRBD1. CDR1 is SGHDT, CDR2 YYEEEE, per germline. The J segment lost 0 bases and the V segment lost 1 base, leaving 2 bases of the junction unmatched. This CDR3 is 15 amino acids long. CDR3 residues: CASSLRTGSTDTQYF. In nucleotides, the CDR3 is TGTGCCAGCAGCTTGCGGACAGGCAGCACAGATACGCAGTATTTT.

This clone was picked up a small number of times. This CDR3 reads CASSGVFAEAFF. The CDR3 DNA is TGTGCCAGCAGTGGGGTATTCGCTGAAGCTTTCTTT. This sequence joins TRBV25-1 and TRBJ1-1; D gene ambiguous. The CDR3 is made up of 12 amino acids. Germline values: CDR1 MGHDK, CDR2 SYGVNS. V lost 4 bases and J 6 bases, leaving 9 bases between the germline ends.

The chain has TRBV11-3 and TRBJ1-4, with 7 bases aligning to TRBD1. Germline V gene lookup returns CDR1 SGHNT and CDR2 YENEEA. V was pared by 5 bases and J by 0 bases, with 12 bases of the junction left unmatched. The CDR3 contains 18 residues. CDR3 in amino acids: CASSPQRQGIPTNEKLFF. The CDR3 coding sequence is TGTGCCAGCAGCCCCCAGCGACAGGGAATACCAACTAATGAAAAACTGTTTTTT.

The rearrangement links TRBV28 to TRBJ1-6, with D maybe TRBD1 (5 bases). The V and J ends lost 2 bases and 10 bases respectively, with 12 bases between them. This CDR3 spans 14 amino acids. The V gene's germline CDR1 is MDHEN and CDR2 SYDVKM. The CDR3 here is CASSLPGEGSPLHF. CDR3 coding DNA: TGTGCCAGCAGTTTACCGGGGGAAGGCTCACCCCTCCACTTT.

The J gene is TRBJ2-3, the V gene TRBV28, with D uncertain. V gave up 2 bases and J gave up 1 base, with 10 bases separating them. CDR1 and CDR2 from the germline V gene are MDHEN and SYDVKM. This CDR3 spans 15 amino acids. CDR3 DNA sequence: TGTGCCAGCAGTTTACCGACCTCTCGCACAGATACGCAGTATTTT. It translates to CASSLPTSRTDTQYF.

A single count supports this clone. This chain joins TRBV6-1 and TRBJ2-5, with 7 bases fitting TRBD2. The length of the CDR3 is 11 residues. Germline-derived CDR1 and CDR2 are MNHNS and SASEGT. The V segment lost 9 bases and the J segment 4 bases; nucleotides outside the gene matches: 2. In DNA, the CDR3 is TGTGCCAGTGGCGGGGGAGAGACCCAGTACTTC. It encodes CASGGGETQYF.

The chain joins TRBV6-1 to TRBJ1-1; D is unclear. The V gene's germline CDR1 is MNHNS and CDR2 SASEGT. The ends were cut back, 6 bases at V and 11 bases at J, with 16 bases in the middle. The CDR3 totals 12 residues. CDR3 sequence (DNA): TGTGCCAGCAGCAAAGGGCTCGGAGTGGCTTTCTTT. Amino acid sequence: CASSKGLGVAFF.

This clone appeared once. The sample contains more than one DNA sequence encoding this CDR3. The gene calls are TRBV4-3 and TRBJ2-7; 8 nucleotides match TRBD1. Germline CDR1 is LGHNA and CDR2 is YSLEER. Unmatched junction bases numbered 2, after V lost 4 bases and J lost 3 bases. The CDR3 is 13 amino acids. The CDR3 nucleotides are TGCGCCAGCAGCCGCGGACAGGGCTACGAGCAGTACTTC. It is translated as CASSRGQGYEQYF.

This chain uses TRBV7-7 with TRBJ1-6; 7 bases match TRBD1. J gave up 8 bases and V 5 bases, and 9 bases lay outside the gene matches. From germline, CDR1 is SSHAT and CDR2 FNYEAQ (reference sequence). The length of the CDR3 is 15 residues. CDR3 loop: CASSHPDRVYSPLHF. The CDR3 bases are TGTGCCAGCAGCCATCCTGACAGGGTGTATTCACCCCTCCACTTT. Combining the CDR3 with reference TRBV7-7 and TRBJ1-6 gives the whole variable domain GAGVSQSPRYKVTKRGQDVTLRCDPISSHATLYWYQQALGQGPEFLTYFNYEAQPDKSGLPSDRFSAERPEGSISTLTIQRTEQRDSAMYRCASSHPDRVYSPLHFGNGTRLTVT.

The J gene is TRBJ2-2, the V gene TRBV7-2, with 7 bases matching TRBD2. CDR1 and CDR2 from the germline V gene are SGHTA and FQGNSA. The trim removed 3 bases at V and 6 bases at J, leaving 7 bases unmatched. This CDR3 comprises 15 residues. In nucleotides, the CDR3 is TGTGCCAGCAGCTTTGGGCGGGGGTTATCCGGGGAGCTGTTTTTT. It codes for CASSFGRGLSGELFF.

The chain recombines TRBV13 with TRBJ2-7; TRBD2 matches 11 bases. Germline trimming cut 5 bases from V and 4 bases from J; bases unmatched to any gene: 13. Germline V lookup: CDR1 PRHDT, CDR2 FYEKMQ (reference sequence). The CDR3 is 17 residues long. The CDR3 sequence: CASSRNPIAGGPYEQYF. CDR3 coding DNA: TGTGCCAGCAGCCGCAACCCGATAGCGGGGGGGCCTTACGAGCAGTACTTC.

The genes are TRBV29-1 and TRBJ2-3; D gene ambiguous. This CDR3 comprises 12 residues. Trimming stripped 4 bases from V and 3 bases from J, with 8 bases between. Germline V gives CDR1 SQVTM, CDR2 ANQGSEA. The CDR3 sequence is CSVVPKTDTQYF. Here the CDR3 DNA reads TGCAGCGTTGTCCCGAAGACAGATACGCAGTATTTT.